Only a few counts were recorded for the clone carrying this T cell receptor beta chain. This entry belongs to a study of blood T cell repertoires in COVID-19. The CDR3 totals 14 residues. V dropped 0 bases and J dropped 7; count of bases not matched to a gene: 2. From germline, CDR1 is GTSNPN and CDR2 SVGIG (reference sequence). Allocation to cohorts depended on clinical history reported by the participants. A COVID-19 case was met by exposed participants within 2 weeks before study entry. Here immunoSEQ multiplex PCR was the method, and the copy in TCRdb shows in-frame clones only, minus some. In the table there are 280,000 or so clones, about 90% of which are singletons.

The J gene is TRBJ1-6, the V gene TRBV30; TRBD1 aligns across 8 bases. This receptor was obtained from a woman aged 50 to 60 who had been exposed to COVID-19. What was sequenced was PBMCs or T cells enriched from blood (not recorded which). The CDR3 coding sequence is TGTGCCTGGAGTGTACGACAGGGGAATTCACCCCTCCACTTT. Residues: CAWSVRQGNSPLHF.